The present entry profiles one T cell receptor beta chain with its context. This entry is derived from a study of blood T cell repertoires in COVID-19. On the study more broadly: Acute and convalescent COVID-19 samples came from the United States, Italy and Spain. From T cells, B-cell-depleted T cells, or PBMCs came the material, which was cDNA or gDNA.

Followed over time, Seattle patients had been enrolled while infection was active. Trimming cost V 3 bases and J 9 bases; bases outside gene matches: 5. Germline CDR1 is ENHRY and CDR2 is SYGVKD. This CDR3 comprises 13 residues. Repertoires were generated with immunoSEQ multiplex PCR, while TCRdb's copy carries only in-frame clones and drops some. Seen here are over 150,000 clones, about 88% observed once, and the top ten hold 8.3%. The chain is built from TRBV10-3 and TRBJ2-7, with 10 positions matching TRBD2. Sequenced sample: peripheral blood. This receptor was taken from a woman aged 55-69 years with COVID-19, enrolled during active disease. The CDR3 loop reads CAISDALAGVQYV. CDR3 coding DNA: TGTGCCATCAGTGATGCCCTAGCGGGGGTGCAGTACGTC.